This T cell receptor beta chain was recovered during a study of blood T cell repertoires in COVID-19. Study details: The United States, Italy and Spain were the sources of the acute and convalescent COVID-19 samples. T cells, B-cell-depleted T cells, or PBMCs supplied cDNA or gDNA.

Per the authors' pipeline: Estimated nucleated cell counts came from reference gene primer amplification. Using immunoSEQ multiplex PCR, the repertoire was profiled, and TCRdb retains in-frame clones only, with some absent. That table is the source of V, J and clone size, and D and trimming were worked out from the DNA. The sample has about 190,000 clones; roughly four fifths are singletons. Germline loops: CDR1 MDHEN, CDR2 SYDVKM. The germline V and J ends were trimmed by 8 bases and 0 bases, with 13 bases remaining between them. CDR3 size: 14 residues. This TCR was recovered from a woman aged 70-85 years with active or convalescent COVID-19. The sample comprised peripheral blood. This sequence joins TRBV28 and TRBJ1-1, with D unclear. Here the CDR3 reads CASLPLRMNTEAFF. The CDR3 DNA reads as TGTGCCAGCCTACCACTAAGGATGAACACTGAAGCTTTCTTT.